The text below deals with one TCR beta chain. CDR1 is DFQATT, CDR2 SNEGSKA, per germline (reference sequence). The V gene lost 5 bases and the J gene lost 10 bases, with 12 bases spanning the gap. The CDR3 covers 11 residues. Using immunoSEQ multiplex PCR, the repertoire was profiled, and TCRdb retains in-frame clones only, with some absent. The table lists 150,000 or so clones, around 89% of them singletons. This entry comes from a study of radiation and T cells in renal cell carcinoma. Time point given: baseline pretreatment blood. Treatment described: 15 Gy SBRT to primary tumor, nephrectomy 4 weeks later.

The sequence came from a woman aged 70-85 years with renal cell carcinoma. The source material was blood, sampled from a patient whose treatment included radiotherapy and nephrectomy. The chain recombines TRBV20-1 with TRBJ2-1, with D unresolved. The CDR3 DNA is TGCAGTGCTTCGGACGGGTGGGAGCAGTTCTTC. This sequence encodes CSASDGWEQFF.